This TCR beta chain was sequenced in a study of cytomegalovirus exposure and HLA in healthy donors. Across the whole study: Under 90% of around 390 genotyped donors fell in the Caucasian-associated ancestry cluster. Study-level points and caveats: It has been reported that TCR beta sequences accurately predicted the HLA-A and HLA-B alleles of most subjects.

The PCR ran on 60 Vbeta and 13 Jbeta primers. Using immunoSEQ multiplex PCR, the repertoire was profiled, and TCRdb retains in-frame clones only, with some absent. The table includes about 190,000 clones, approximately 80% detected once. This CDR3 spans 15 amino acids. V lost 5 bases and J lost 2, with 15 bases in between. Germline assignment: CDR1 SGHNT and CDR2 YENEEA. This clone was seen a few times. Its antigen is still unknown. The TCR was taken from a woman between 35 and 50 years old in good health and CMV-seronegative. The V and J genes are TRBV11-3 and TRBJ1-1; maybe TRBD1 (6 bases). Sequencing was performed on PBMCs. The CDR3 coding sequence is TGTGCCAGCAGCCCTCTGGGGGCTGGAAACACTGAAGCTTTCTTT. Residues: CASSPLGAGNTEAFF.